Included here is one TCR beta chain sequence, with context. Participants, roughly 18 to 90 years old, spanned around 25 US areas. Cohorts were based on clinical histories the participants reported. The record originates from a study of blood T cell repertoires in COVID-19. The overall study: T cells, B-cell-depleted T cells, or PBMCs supplied cDNA or gDNA.

The CDR3 sequence is 12 residues long. Trimming removed 8 bases from V and 6 bases from J, with 10 bases in between. Original processing notes: Reference gene primer amplification in the assay estimated nucleated cell counts. TCRdb's table, derived via immunoSEQ multiplex PCR, lists solely in-frame clones and lacks some. V and J calls and clone size follow that table, whereas D and trimming were derived from the DNA. The sample contains about 200,000 clones, just over 85% of which appear only once. The source material was PBMCs or T cells enriched from blood (not recorded which). This TCR was sampled from a woman between 40 and 55 years old with acute COVID-19. V is TRBV12-3 or TRBV12-4 and J is TRBJ2-2; D is unclear. The CDR3 region is CASRSPPGELFF. DNA of the CDR3: TGTGCCAGCCGTAGCCCCCCCGGGGAGCTGTTTTTT.